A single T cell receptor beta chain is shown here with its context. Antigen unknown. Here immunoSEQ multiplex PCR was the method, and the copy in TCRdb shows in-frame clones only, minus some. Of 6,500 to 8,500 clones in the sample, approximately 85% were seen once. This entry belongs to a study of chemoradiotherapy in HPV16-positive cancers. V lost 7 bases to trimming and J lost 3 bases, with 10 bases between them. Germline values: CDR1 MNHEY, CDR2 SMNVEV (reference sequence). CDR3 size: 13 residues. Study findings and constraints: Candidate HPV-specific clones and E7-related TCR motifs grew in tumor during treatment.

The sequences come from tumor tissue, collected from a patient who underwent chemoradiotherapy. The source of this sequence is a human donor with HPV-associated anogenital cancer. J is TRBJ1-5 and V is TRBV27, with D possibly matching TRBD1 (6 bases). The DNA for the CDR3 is TGTGCCAGCAAACGGACAGTCAATCAGCCCCAGCATTTT. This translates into CASKRTVNQPQHF.